Listed here are 29 T cell receptor beta chains from one sample, sequenced in a study of blood T cells in healthy people across ages. The second PCR ran roughly 6 to 12 cycles with a sample-barcoded 5' primer and J-beta primers. TCRdb passed the 5' RACE reads through MiXCR, listing each CDR3 protein once. The data show approximately 800,000 distinct CDR3 sequences, nearly 60% seen once. The material sequenced was blood. Every receptor here comes from a man aged 25-45 years in good health.

The chain couples TRBV6-2 or TRBV6-3 to TRBJ1-4, with D uncertain. V lost 6 bases to trimming and J lost 6 bases, with 11 bases between them. The CDR3 length is 13 residues. Germline assignment: CDR1 MNHEY and CDR2 SVGEGT. The CDR3 coding sequence is TGTGCCAGCAGGAGGAGCCGCGATGAAAAACTGTTTTTT. Protein product: CASRRSRDEKLFF.

This clonotype was seen more than once but under ten times. The chain has TRBV21-1 and TRBJ1-1. TRBV21-1 is a pseudogene segment. The CDR3 covers 16 residues. CDR3 protein: CASSQPGCPKRPEAFF. The CDR3 DNA follows: TGTGCCAGCAGCCAGCCTGGTTGCCCTAAAAGGCCTGAAGCTTTCTTT.

In its sample, this clonotype was seen once. A much larger clonotype is one base distant, so this may be a read error. This sequence joins TRBV12-3 or TRBV12-4 and TRBJ2-7; TRBD2 might be the D (5 bases). The CDR3 has 13 amino acids. CDR3 nucleotides: TGTGTCAGCAGACGGGATGGGACCTACGAGCAGTACTTC. Its translation: CVSRRDGTYEQYF.

The chain carries TRBV5-1 and TRBJ2-3, with a possible D match to TRBD2 (5 bases). From germline, CDR1 is SGHRS and CDR2 YFSETQ. This CDR3 has 16 residues. V shed 0 bases and J shed 1 base, with 12 bases lying between them. Here the CDR3 DNA reads TGCGCCAGCAGCTTGGAGATAGGTAGCGGCACAGATACGCAGTATTTT. It specifies CASSLEIGSGTDTQYF.

This clonotype was found once. This rearrangement joins TRBV12-3 or TRBV12-4 to TRBJ2-5; D is unclear. The tail of the sequence fits TRBJ2-7 better, so the J call may be wrong. The CDR3 is made up of 15 amino acids. CDR3 sequence (DNA): TGTGCCAGCAGTTTAGGTCTGGGGATACCTTACGAGCAGTACTTC. Translated: CASSLGLGIPYEQYF.

The count of this clonotype is one. This chain connects TRBV9 to TRBJ2-7; the match to TRBD1 covers 11 bases. The V segment lost 4 bases and the J segment 4 bases; nucleotides outside the gene matches: 7. This CDR3 has 15 residues. CDR1 and CDR2 from the germline V gene are SGDLS and YYNGEE. The CDR3 region has the DNA TGTGCCAGCAGCCTAGGGACAGGGGGTCTGTACGAGCAGTACTTC. Its protein is CASSLGTGGLYEQYF.

V and J are TRBV7-9 and TRBJ2-7; tentatively, D is TRBD2 (6 bases). The germline gives CDR1 SEHNR, CDR2 FQNEAQ (reference sequence). This CDR3 is built from 11 residues. The CDR3 loop is CAEGSAYEQYF. As DNA, the CDR3 is TGTGCGGAGGGATCGGCCTACGAGCAGTACTTC. Combining the CDR3 with reference TRBV7-9 and TRBJ2-7 gives the whole variable domain DTGVSQNPRHKITKRGQNVTFRCDPISEHNRLYWYRQTLGQGPEFLTYFQNEAQLEKSRLLSDRFSAERPKGSFSTLEIQRTEQGDSAMYLCAEGSAYEQYFGPGTRLTVT.

V is TRBV10-3 and J is TRBJ2-7; tentative D call: TRBD2 (6 bases). The CDR3 runs 11 residues. Germline V lookup: CDR1 ENHRY, CDR2 SYGVKD. The germline V and J ends were trimmed by 10 bases and 5 bases, with 12 bases remaining between them. The CDR3 nucleotides are TGTGCCACCACGGGACTGGACGAGCAGTACTTC. Its translation: CATTGLDEQYF.

In this sample, this clonotype turned up once. The chain employs TRBV20-1 and TRBJ1-1; tentatively, D is TRBD1 (5 bases). The germline V gene encodes CDR1 DFQATT and CDR2 SNEGSKA (reference sequence). This CDR3 contains 14 residues. Deletions cut 1 base from V and 5 bases from J, with 14 bases between. The CDR3 is CSARVYGAKTEAFF. The CDR3 DNA sequence: TGCAGTGCTAGAGTATATGGGGCGAAGACTGAAGCTTTCTTT.

The rearrangement links TRBV7-2 to TRBJ2-4; 14 bases match TRBD2. The J call is uncertain, as TRBJ2-7 better fits the DNA end. The germline V gene has CDR1 SGHTA and CDR2 FQGNSA. This CDR3 spans 17 amino acids. The CDR3 reads CASSSPGGTSGSHEQYF. The DNA of the CDR3 is TGTGCCAGCAGCTCGCCGGGCGGGACTAGCGGGAGCCACGAGCAGTACTTC.

This clonotype was detected only a few times. V gene TRBV7-2 combines with J gene TRBJ2-7; D may be TRBD1 or TRBD2 (6 bases each). The CDR3 extends over 15 amino acids. V dropped 6 bases and J dropped 5 bases, with 20 bases sitting between them. Germline CDR1 and CDR2: SGHTA and FQGNSA. In DNA form, the CDR3 reads TGTGCCAGCAGGGGGGGCGGGATACACCTGAACGAGCAGTACTTC. It encodes CASRGGGIHLNEQYF.

This rearrangement joins TRBV7-2 to TRBJ2-3, with 10 bases that match TRBD1. The CDR3 covers 19 residues. The germline gives CDR1 SGHTA, CDR2 FQGNSA. The V and J ends lost 4 bases and 1 base, in that order; junction bases with no gene match: 14. The CDR3 sequence is CASSSPSGQGIIGTDTQYF. Here the CDR3 DNA reads TGTGCCAGCAGCTCACCGTCGGGACAGGGGATTATTGGCACAGATACGCAGTATTTT.

The chain uses TRBV20-1 and TRBJ2-7; TRBD2 might be the D (5 bases). Looked up from germline, CDR1 is DFQATT and CDR2 is SNEGSKA (reference sequence). V was trimmed by 4 bases and J by 3 bases, leaving 22 bases between them. CDR3 length: 16 residues. CDR3 coding DNA: TGCAGTGCTATATCTGCTGAGGCGGACTGGCTCTACGAGCAGTACTTC. Encoded protein: CSAISAEADWLYEQYF.

The sample holds one count of this clonotype. The chain has TRBV7-2 and TRBJ2-1; 9 nucleotides line up with TRBD2. V lost 4 bases, J lost 6 bases, and 10 bases stayed unmatched. The length of the CDR3 is 16 residues. The germline V gene encodes CDR1 SGHTA and CDR2 FQGNSA. This CDR3 reads CASSSAASGIINEQFF. CDR3 in DNA: TGTGCCAGCAGCTCCGCCGCTAGCGGGATAATCAATGAGCAGTTCTTC.

V usage is TRBV20-1 and J usage is TRBJ1-6; TRBD1 matches at 8 bases. V gave up 5 bases and J gave up 0 bases; unmatched junction bases: 15. The CDR3 spans 19 residues. Germline CDR1 is DFQATT and CDR2 is SNEGSKA (reference sequence). CDR3 sequence reads: CSAARTGWERSSYNSPLHF. In nucleotides, the CDR3 is TGCAGTGCTGCCAGGACAGGGTGGGAGAGGAGCTCCTATAATTCACCCCTCCACTTT.

A word on this clonotype: Given a much more abundant clone one base away, this may be a read error. The rearrangement links TRBV20-1 to TRBJ2-7, with a possible D match to TRBD1 (6 bases). The CDR3 has 15 amino acids. Trimming took 6 bases from V and 7 from J, leaving 25 bases between them. The germline gives CDR1 DFQATT, CDR2 SNEGSKA (reference sequence). The CDR3 protein is CSALTGFSSYNEQYF. CDR3 nucleotide sequence: TGCAGTGCCCTGACAGGATTCTCCTCCTACAATGAGCAGTACTTC.

This clonotype has at least ten counts. The chain recombines TRBV30 with TRBJ2-6; D is uncertain. Germline values: CDR1 GTSNPN, CDR2 SVGIG (reference sequence). This CDR3 spans 13 amino acids. V lost 2 bases to trimming and J lost 0 bases, with 2 bases between them. The CDR3 DNA sequence: TGTGCCTGGAGTATCTCTGGGGCCAACGTCCTGACTTTC. Translating gives CAWSISGANVLTF.

This clonotype was seen a single time. The V gene is TRBV20-1, the J gene TRBJ2-3; a possible D gene is TRBD2 (5 bases). The CDR3 runs 12 residues. Germline-derived CDR1 and CDR2 are DFQATT and SNEGSKA (reference sequence). Between the trimmed V and J ends, which lost 6 bases and 1 base, there was a span of 8 bases. CDR3 loop: CSAPEGTDTQYF. DNA of the CDR3: TGCAGTGCCCCGGAGGGCACAGATACGCAGTATTTT.

V gene TRBV30 combines with J gene TRBJ2-4; D ambiguous. TRBJ2-7 matches the DNA end more closely, so the J call is doubtful. CDR3 length: 13 amino acids. Germline V CDR1 and CDR2: GTSNPN, SVGIG (reference sequence). CDR3 sequence reads: CAWSVDTRSEQYF. The CDR3 DNA is TGTGCCTGGAGTGTTGACACCCGTAGCGAGCAGTACTTC.

V gene TRBV14 combines with J gene TRBJ2-1; D is unresolved. This CDR3 spans 14 amino acids. Germline CDR1 reads SGHDN; CDR2 reads FVKESK. Trimming removed 0 bases at V and 9 bases at J, with 12 bases between. DNA of the CDR3: TGTGCCAGCAGCCAAGAGGCAGCATGGGGTGAGCAGTTCTTC. Translated: CASSQEAAWGEQFF.

The V call is TRBV28, the J call TRBJ2-7, with a possible D match to TRBD1 (6 bases). Germline values: CDR1 MDHEN, CDR2 SYDVKM. The CDR3 spans 12 residues. The V end was cut by 3 bases, the J end by 12 bases, with 15 bases between. CDR3: CASSFSQGFWYF. DNA of the CDR3: TGTGCCAGCAGTTTCAGCCAGGGGTTCTGGTACTTC.

The V gene is TRBV6-5, the J gene TRBJ2-7; no definite D call. Germline CDR1 reads MNHEY; CDR2 reads SVGAGI. Between the trimmed V and J ends, which lost 0 bases and 5 bases, there was a span of 8 bases. This CDR3 is built from 13 residues. The CDR3 DNA sequence: TGTGCCAGCAGTTACTCTGAGTCGAACGAGCAGTACTTC. Residues: CASSYSESNEQYF.

CDR3 residues: CASSGPSSPYGYTF. In DNA, the CDR3 is TGTGCCAGCAGTGGACCCTCTTCCCCCTATGGCTACACCTTC. The gene calls are TRBV12-3 or TRBV12-4 and TRBJ1-2; no reliable D call. Trimming cost V 5 bases and J 4 bases, with 14 bases left between them. The CDR3 extends over 14 amino acids.

The CDR3 DNA reads as TGTGCCAGCAGCCAAGGGGACAGGGGGGCGGAAGAGACCCAGTACTTC. Amino acids: CASSQGDRGAEETQYF. This chain uses TRBV3-1 with TRBJ2-5; 11 positions match TRBD1. The CDR3 has 16 residues. CDR1 and CDR2 (germline): LGHDT, YNNKEL (reference sequence). With V trimmed by 1 base and J by 3 bases, 4 bases remained unmatched.

The chain has TRBV4-2 and TRBJ2-7; 8 nucleotides align to TRBD1. The CDR3 spans 17 residues. Germline CDR1 and CDR2: LGHNA and YNFKEQ. Losses at the gene ends were 0 bases for V and 2 bases for J; bases not matched to a gene: 9. CDR3 in amino acids: CASSQDPQTGEAYEQYF. CDR3 DNA: TGTGCCAGCAGCCAAGACCCTCAGACAGGGGAGGCCTACGAGCAGTACTTC.

This chain connects TRBV4-1 to TRBJ2-1; 7 bases line up with TRBD1. In germline, CDR1 is MGHRA, CDR2 YSYEKL. V lost 2 bases to trimming and J lost 2 bases; unmatched junction nucleotides: 3. The length of the CDR3 is 15 residues. CDR3 nucleotides: TGCGCCAGCAGCCAACTCGGGACAGCCTACAATGAGCAGTTCTTC. Amino acid sequence: CASSQLGTAYNEQFF.

This clonotype appeared many times. The rearrangement joins TRBV20-1 to TRBJ2-7; 9 bases are a match to TRBD2. Germline CDR1 DFQATT, CDR2 SNEGSKA (reference sequence). The ends lost 5 bases at V and 3 bases at J; junction bases unmatched: 5. This CDR3 region has 13 residues. The CDR3 sequence: CSASGTSSYEQYF. Here the CDR3 DNA reads TGCAGTGCTTCCGGGACTAGCAGCTACGAGCAGTACTTC.

The chain joins TRBV6-6 to TRBJ1-5; TRBD1 might be the D (6 bases). The germline gives CDR1 MNHNY, CDR2 SVGAGI (reference sequence). The ends were cut back, 8 bases at V and 6 bases at J, with 11 bases in the middle. The CDR3 has 12 residues. CDR3 loop: CASWGPGQPQHF. The CDR3, as DNA: TGTGCCAGCTGGGGGCCAGGTCAGCCCCAGCATTTT.

This clonotype appeared a few times. The V call is TRBV6-2 or TRBV6-3, the J call TRBJ2-7; TRBD1 agrees at 9 bases. The junction had 12 bases not matched to a gene; V was cut back by 6 bases and J by 6 bases. The CDR3 is made up of 15 amino acids. CDR1 and CDR2 (germline): MNHEY, SVGEGT. CDR3 sequence (DNA): TGTGCCAGCAGCCAGCGGACAGGGGTGCTGAGCGAGCAGTACTTC. Translation: CASSQRTGVLSEQYF.